This is a list of T cell receptor beta chains from one sample in a study of cytomegalovirus exposure and HLA in healthy donors. The assay was immunoSEQ multiplex PCR, and TCRdb's table has in-frame clones only and misses some. The sample consists of 50,000 to 65,000 clones, around 68% of them appearing once. Specimen: PBMCs. The receptors shown here come from a man aged 50-60 years in good health and CMV-seropositive. Both conserved end residues are part of each CDR3. The D gene is left open where the match is weak. Only part of the rows carry a size: once, few, many, or a class if the clone is expanded.

TRBV7-9	.	TRBJ1-2	few	CASSLFRGGGYTF	TGTGCCAGCAGCTTATTCAGGGGTGGGGGCTACACCTTC
TRBV5-1	TRBD2	TRBJ2-2	.	CASSSWEGGGELFF	TGCGCCAGCAGCTCCTGGGAGGGCGGCGGGGAGCTGTTTTTT
TRBV5-6	.	TRBJ1-2	.	CASSLASGVRYTF	TGTGCCAGCAGCTTGGCATCCGGGGTTCGCTACACCTTC
TRBV4-1	TRBD2	TRBJ2-5	.	CASSQDVGAAGVEETQYF	TGCGCCAGCAGCCAAGATGTCGGTGCAGCGGGGGTAGAAGAGACCCAGTACTTC
TRBV27	.	TRBJ2-5	.	CASSTFYQETQYF	TGTGCCAGCAGTACTTTCTATCAAGAGACCCAGTACTTC
TRBV18	.	TRBJ2-7	few	CASSPGERYEQYF	TGTGCCAGCTCACCGGGAGAAAGGTACGAGCAGTACTTC
TRBV29-1	.	TRBJ2-7	.	CSALGGAASYEQYF	TGCAGCGCTCTGGGCGGGGCGGCTTCCTACGAGCAGTACTTC
TRBV7-9	.	TRBJ1-2	.	CASSLGAGYGYTF	TGTGCCAGCAGCTTAGGGGCGGGGTATGGCTACACCTTC
TRBV9	TRBD1	TRBJ1-3	.	CASSETGAGNTIYF	TGTGCCAGCAGTGAGACAGGGGCCGGAAACACCATATATTTT
TRBV27	TRBD1	TRBJ2-7	.	CASSSRDRGSSYEQYF	TGTGCCAGCAGTTCACGGGACAGGGGTTCATCCTACGAGCAGTACTTC
TRBV9	TRBD1	TRBJ2-7	.	CASSDPRQGRNEQYF	TGTGCCAGCAGCGACCCCCGACAGGGGCGGAACGAGCAGTACTTC
TRBV19	.	TRBJ1-1	few	CASTMWGLEAFF	TGTGCCAGTACTATGTGGGGACTTGAAGCTTTCTTT
TRBV7-9	.	TRBJ2-1	once	CASSLALPNEQFF	TGTGCCAGCAGCTTAGCGCTACCTAATGAGCAGTTCTTC
TRBV5-6	TRBD1	TRBJ1-6	.	CASSKGQLRIHF	TGTGCCAGCAGCAAGGGACAGCTACGAATCCACTTT
TRBV4-3	TRBD1	TRBJ1-5	.	CASSQDPAGGRGQPQHF	TGCGCCAGCAGCCAAGATCCGGCAGGGGGCCGGGGGCAGCCCCAGCATTTT
TRBV7-8	.	TRBJ2-7	.	CASNLRVLGGEQYF	TGTGCCAGCAACTTGAGGGTCCTAGGCGGAGAGCAGTACTTC
TRBV7-8	TRBD1	TRBJ2-5	.	CASSSGTGLPTRETQYF	TGTGCCAGCAGCTCCGGGACAGGCTTACCTACCAGGGAGACCCAGTACTTC
TRBV14	.	TRBJ1-2	.	CASSQDWAGTHGYTF	TGTGCCAGCAGCCAAGACTGGGCTGGGACTCATGGCTACACCTTC
TRBV7-8	TRBD1	TRBJ1-6	few	CASSSIQGARPLDSPLHF	TGTGCCAGCAGCTCAATACAGGGGGCTCGTCCTCTGGATTCACCCCTCCACTTT
TRBV28	TRBD1	TRBJ1-2	few	CASSPAGQGVYGYTF	TGTGCCAGCAGTCCAGCGGGACAGGGCGTCTATGGCTACACCTTC
TRBV7-2	.	TRBJ2-7	.	CASSLVGRRLREQYF	TGTGCCAGCAGCTTAGTAGGGCGGAGACTACGAGAGCAGTACTTC
TRBV27	.	TRBJ2-7	.	CASSLGRSYEQYF	TGTGCCAGCAGTTTAGGCAGGTCATACGAGCAGTACTTC
TRBV7-9	.	TRBJ2-2	.	CASTYAGTGELFF	TGTGCCAGTACTTACGCGGGCACCGGGGAGCTGTTTTTT
TRBV18	.	TRBJ2-7	.	CASSPLPTGNNEQYF	TGTGCCAGCTCACCACTCCCAACAGGGAATAACGAGCAGTACTTC
TRBV5-1	TRBD2	TRBJ2-3	.	CASSLDSGRAPDTQYF	TGCGCCAGCAGCTTGGACAGCGGGAGGGCCCCGGATACGCAGTATTTT
TRBV10-3	TRBD1	TRBJ2-2	.	CAISGGQTNTGELFF	TGTGCCATCAGTGGGGGACAGACGAACACCGGGGAGCTGTTTTTT
TRBV9	TRBD1	TRBJ2-1	.	CASSAEGTVYNEQFF	TGTGCCAGCAGCGCCGAGGGGACAGTCTACAATGAGCAGTTCTTC
TRBV6-6	TRBD1	TRBJ1-4	.	CATSPGTGGNEKLFF	TGTGCCACCTCGCCTGGGACAGGGGGTAATGAAAAACTGTTTTTT
TRBV10-3	TRBD1	TRBJ1-1	.	CAISRQGESEAFF	TGTGCCATCAGTCGACAGGGGGAGTCTGAAGCTTTCTTT
TRBV6-5	.	TRBJ2-7	.	CASSHLRTGSYEQYF	TGTGCCAGCAGCCACCTACGAACAGGTTCCTACGAGCAGTACTTC
TRBV4-1	TRBD2	TRBJ2-1	.	CASSQPGTSINEQFF	TGCGCCAGCAGCCAGCCCGGGACTAGTATCAATGAGCAGTTCTTC
TRBV19	.	TRBJ2-7	.	CASRGRYEQYF	TGTGCCAGTAGGGGCCGCTACGAGCAGTACTTC
TRBV15	.	TRBJ1-2	.	CATSSPGQNLYGYTF	TGTGCCACCAGCAGTCCGGGACAAAACCTCTATGGCTACACCTTC
TRBV4-1	.	TRBJ1-1	.	CASSQVRGNTEAFF	TGCGCCAGCAGCCAAGTCAGGGGGAACACTGAAGCTTTCTTT
TRBV5-4	TRBD2	TRBJ2-2	.	CASSTAGGSGELFF	TGTGCCAGCAGCACGGCGGGCGGGAGCGGGGAGCTGTTTTTT
TRBV7-8	.	TRBJ2-1	.	CASSLGRGTLYNEQFF	TGTGCCAGCAGCTTAGGCAGGGGGACTCTTTACAATGAGCAGTTCTTC
TRBV9	.	TRBJ2-7	.	CASSVGGADSYEQYF	TGTGCCAGCAGCGTAGGGGGAGCGGACTCCTACGAGCAGTACTTC
TRBV15	.	TRBJ2-1	.	CATSRAEDLEQFF	TGTGCCACCAGCAGAGCCGAGGATCTTGAGCAGTTCTTC
TRBV7-8	.	TRBJ2-7	.	CASSTGQIEQYF	TGTGCCAGCAGCACAGGACAGATCGAGCAGTACTTC
TRBV9	TRBD1	TRBJ2-7	.	CASSVAVRTGPYEQYF	TGTGCCAGCAGCGTAGCCGTTCGGACAGGTCCCTACGAGCAGTACTTC
TRBV4-3	.	TRBJ1-2	few	CASSQDRLYGYTF	TGCGCCAGCAGCCAAGATCGACTTTATGGCTACACCTTC
TRBV6-1	.	TRBJ1-4	.	CASRSGTPTNEKLFF	TGTGCCAGCAGATCCGGGACACCAACTAATGAAAAACTGTTTTTT
TRBV14	.	TRBJ1-1	many	CASRSSGRYTEAFF	TGTGCCAGCAGATCAAGCGGTCGGTACACTGAAGCTTTCTTT
TRBV6-5	.	TRBJ1-2	.	CASRNNRDYGYTF	TGTGCCAGCAGAAACAACAGGGACTATGGCTACACCTTC
TRBV5-1	TRBD1	TRBJ1-5	.	CASSFGTGVDQPQHF	TGCGCCAGCAGCTTCGGGACAGGGGTGGATCAGCCCCAGCATTTT
TRBV9	TRBD1	TRBJ1-2	.	CASSGGTAGPRKSYGYTF	TGTGCCAGCAGCGGGGGGACAGCCGGGCCAAGAAAAAGCTATGGCTACACCTTC
TRBV19	.	TRBJ1-1	.	CASSGGHTEAFF	TGTGCCAGTAGTGGGGGCCACACTGAAGCTTTCTTT
TRBV19	TRBD1	TRBJ1-2	.	CASRRTGTNYGYTF	TGTGCCAGTAGGCGGACAGGAACTAACTATGGCTACACCTTC
TRBV29-1	.	TRBJ2-7	.	CSVHPLGAYEQYF	TGCAGCGTTCATCCGTTAGGGGCCTACGAGCAGTACTTC
TRBV9	.	TRBJ2-7	.	CASSVRESYEQYF	TGTGCCAGCAGCGTACGGGAATCCTACGAGCAGTACTTC
TRBV29-1	.	TRBJ1-4	.	CSGMTGPFEKLFF	TGCAGCGGGATGACAGGCCCTTTCGAAAAACTGTTTTTT
TRBV13	TRBD2	TRBJ2-2	.	CASSSFSGRTNTGELFF	TGTGCCAGCAGCTCCTTTAGCGGGAGGACGAACACCGGGGAGCTGTTTTTT
TRBV29-1	TRBD1	TRBJ1-5	.	CSVSTGEHQPQHF	TGCAGCGTATCTACAGGGGAGCATCAGCCCCAGCATTTT
TRBV7-8	.	TRBJ2-1	.	CASSPGGGEISYNEQFF	TGTGCCAGCAGCCCCGGAGGGGGGGAGATCTCCTACAATGAGCAGTTCTTC
TRBV4-2	.	TRBJ1-2	.	CASSQAQDYGYTF	TGTGCCAGCAGCCAAGCTCAGGACTATGGCTACACCTTC